The T cell receptor (beta chain) under discussion was sequenced for a study of T cell responses to AZD1222 COVID-19 vaccine. Overall study findings and caveats: The study identified only five to seven AZD1222 recipients as seropositive at baseline.

Some clones are missing from TCRdb's copy, which holds only in-frame ones; the method was immunoSEQ multiplex PCR. The table records around 200,000 clones, 80% to 95% of them present only once. J was trimmed by 1 base and V by 4 bases; bases with no gene match: 3. The CDR3 loop spans 17 amino acids. Germline V gives CDR1 SGHVS, CDR2 FNYEAQ. Of note for this clone: Its specificity is not known.

The TCR was taken from an adult who received the MenACWY meningococcal vaccine as a control. The chain carries TRBV7-6 and TRBJ2-1, with 14 bases matching TRBD2. The source was peripheral blood, collected 28 days after the second dose of the MenACWY control vaccine. CDR3 sequence: CASSSGTSGRSYNEQFF. In DNA, the CDR3 is TGTGCCAGCAGCTCAGGGACTAGCGGGAGATCCTACAATGAGCAGTTCTTC.